The entry below describes one T cell receptor (beta chain). The sample comes from a study of blood T cell repertoires in COVID-19. Study summary: Researchers got acute and convalescent COVID-19 samples from the United States, Italy and Spain. PBMCs, B-cell-depleted T cells, or T cells provided the cDNA or gDNA that made up the material.

Trimming pared 0 bases from V and 2 bases from J, leaving 11 bases between. Germline assignment: CDR1 MNHEY and CDR2 SMNVEV (reference sequence). The CDR3 sequence is 15 residues long. Source study methods: Estimates of nucleated cell counts were drawn from the amplification of reference gene primers. Clones were read by immunoSEQ multiplex PCR, and TCRdb kept only the in-frame ones, dropping some. Clone size and V and J calls were adopted from that table, with D and trimming inferred from the DNA. This sample yields around 100,000 clones, of which approximately 85% are seen a single time; about 5% belongs to the top ten.

This TCR came from a man aged 55 to 69 with acute or convalescent COVID-19. What was sequenced was peripheral blood. The genes are TRBV27 and TRBJ2-7; a possible D gene is TRBD2 (5 bases). The CDR3 DNA reads as TGTGCCAGCAGTTTATCTTCGGTCGGGGCCTACGAGCAGTACTTC. Translation: CASSLSSVGAYEQYF.